This TCR beta chain was identified in a study of early T cells in non-severe SARS-CoV-2 infection. The overall study: Sequencing used unsorted whole-blood bulk RNA, so chains lack pairing.

This clonotype was recorded at least ten times. No antigen is known for it. The CDR3 runs 15 residues. Germline V lookup: CDR1 MGHRA, CDR2 YSYEKL. V lost 2 bases and J 7 bases, leaving 14 bases between the germline ends. Study conclusions and caveats: Using VDJdb, the matching emphasized anti-spike CD8 responses while missing private and CD4 specificities.

Unique molecular identifiers were attached to individual cDNA molecules. TCRdb processed the 5' RACE reads anew with MiXCR; each CDR3 protein has one entry. The sample holds 55,000 to 75,000 distinct CDR3 sequences, more than 9% seen once. The sequence was obtained from an adult who was a healthcare worker with PCR-confirmed SARS-CoV-2 infection or an uninfected control (not recorded which). The chain recombines TRBV4-1 with TRBJ1-4; weak D call: TRBD1 (5 bases). Material for sequencing was whole blood. In DNA form, the CDR3 reads TGCGCCAGCAGCCAAACACCCGGAAGGGGTGAAAAACTGTTTTTT. Residues: CASSQTPGRGEKLFF.